In its sample, the clone carrying this T cell receptor beta chain was seen once. In the source study's methods: Scientists estimated how many nucleated cells there were by amplifying reference gene primers. Data came from immunoSEQ multiplex PCR; TCRdb stores just in-frame clones and leaves some out. V and J calls and clone size are given by that table; D and trimming were obtained from the DNA. Of 170,000 or so clones in the sample, approximately 87% were seen once. The entry originates in a study of blood T cell repertoires in COVID-19. Across the whole study: Researchers got acute and convalescent COVID-19 samples from the United States, Italy and Spain. The cDNA or gDNA used as material had been derived from T cells, B-cell-depleted T cells, or PBMCs.

The CDR3 is 17 amino acids. After removal of 3 bases from V and 4 bases from J, the junction contained 9 bases not matched to a gene. Germline-derived CDR1 and CDR2 are SGHNT and YENEEA. The V and J genes are TRBV11-3 and TRBJ2-2; 9 nucleotides match TRBD1. This TCR was sampled from a woman in her late teens or twenties who had recovered from COVID-19. Material: peripheral blood. The CDR3, as DNA: TGTGCCAGCAGCTTTTTCTCGGGACAGGGCGGCACCGGGGAGCTGTTTTTT. Translating gives CASSFFSGQGGTGELFF.